These 26 T cell receptor beta chains were all obtained from the same sample, sequenced in a study of blood T cell repertoires in COVID-19. Clones were sequenced by immunoSEQ multiplex PCR, and TCRdb holds only the in-frame ones, with some missing. In the table there are tens of thousands of clones, around four fifths of which are singletons. The source material was peripheral blood. The receptors come from a human donor in a cohort sampled during active COVID-19.

The CDR3 DNA reads TGTGCCAGCAGCACCAAATCCGGGACAGGGGGATTAGTCGGGGAGCTGTTTTTT. Its translation is CASSTKSGTGGLVGELFF. V and J are TRBV5-4 and TRBJ2-2; 11 bases align to TRBD1. Per the germline V gene, CDR1 is SGHNT and CDR2 is YYREEE (reference sequence). The CDR3 has 18 residues. J gave up 7 bases and V 4 bases, and 15 bases lay outside the gene matches.

Only one count was recorded for this clone. This CDR3 reads CASSAGTGGNSPLHF. The DNA of the CDR3 is TGTGCCAGCAGCGCAGGGACAGGGGGAAATTCACCCCTCCACTTT. The chain joins TRBV9 to TRBJ1-6; TRBD1 matches at 11 bases. J lost 7 bases, V lost 3 bases, and 3 bases had no gene match. This CDR3 comprises 15 residues. In germline, CDR1 is SGDLS, CDR2 YYNGEE.

The chain carries TRBV19 and TRBJ1-1, with D unresolved. The V end was cut by 3 bases, the J end by 0 bases, with 8 bases between. Germline loops: CDR1 LNHDA, CDR2 SQIVND (reference sequence). The CDR3 extends over 14 amino acids. CDR3 sequence reads: CASSIRGMNTEAFF. In DNA, the CDR3 is TGTGCCAGTAGTATTCGAGGAATGAACACTGAAGCTTTCTTT.

This clone turned up a few times. V is TRBV18 and J is TRBJ2-7, with 8 bases aligning to TRBD2. Trimming at V came to 0 bases and at J to 0 bases, leaving 10 bases not matched to a gene. This CDR3 is built from 18 residues. Germline loops: CDR1 KGHSH, CDR2 LQKENI. For the CDR3, the DNA is TGTGCCAGCTCACCACCACTCGGGGGGGGAGACAGCTCCTACGAGCAGTACTTC. This translates into CASSPPLGGGDSSYEQYF.

This chain links TRBV5-1 with TRBJ2-2, with D perhaps TRBD1 (6 bases). Trimming shortened V by 2 bases and J by 6 bases, and 11 bases separated the two germline ends. The CDR3 contains 14 residues. The germline V gene has CDR1 SGHRS and CDR2 YFSETQ. The CDR3 coding sequence is TGCGCCAGCAGCTTTACAGGGAGCGCCGGGGAGCTGTTTTTT. Residues: CASSFTGSAGELFF. The full variable domain, in which reference TRBV5-1 and TRBJ2-2 provide the parts outside the CDR3, is KAGVTQTPRYLIKTRGQQVTLSCSPISGHRSVSWYQQTPGQGLQFLFEYFSETQRNKGNFPGRFSGRQFSNSRSEMNVSTLELGDSALYLCASSFTGSAGELFFGEGSRLTVL.

This rearrangement joins TRBV5-4 to TRBJ1-2; a possible D gene is TRBD1 (5 bases). The CDR3 is made up of 15 amino acids. V dropped 5 bases and J dropped 8 bases, with 22 bases sitting between them. Germline V gene data show CDR1 as SGHNT and CDR2 as YYREEE (reference sequence). The CDR3 DNA follows: TGTGCCAGCAGGTTAGGACACCCAACTTCGCTCGGCTACACCTTC. This encodes CASRLGHPTSLGYTF. Using reference TRBV5-4 and TRBJ1-2 for the parts outside the CDR3, the full variable domain is ETGVTQSPTHLIKTRGQQVTLRCSSQSGHNTVSWYQQALGQGPQFIFQYYREEENGRGNFPPRFSGLQFPNYSSELNVNALELDDSALYLCASRLGHPTSLGYTFGSGTRLTVV.

The chain couples TRBV6-6 to TRBJ1-2, with TRBD1 identical over 10 bases. The germline CDR1 and CDR2 sequences are MNHNY and SVGAGI (reference sequence). The ends lost 6 bases at V and 2 bases at J; junction bases unmatched: 3. This CDR3 spans 14 amino acids. The CDR3 region has the DNA TGTGCCAGCAGGGCGGGACAGGGGAACTATGGCTACACCTTC. Translation gives CASRAGQGNYGYTF.

The chain combines TRBV4-1 with TRBJ1-6; TRBD1 might be the D (6 bases). V lost 2 bases, J lost 5 bases, and 10 bases lay in between. CDR3 length equals 15 residues. From germline, CDR1 is MGHRA and CDR2 YSYEKL. The DNA for the CDR3 is TGCGCCAGCAGCCAATGGACAGCCAATAATTCACCCCTCCACTTT. Translation: CASSQWTANNSPLHF.

The chain combines TRBV5-6 with TRBJ2-2, with 13 bases matching TRBD2. This CDR3 region has 17 residues. Germline CDR1 is SGHDT and CDR2 is YYEEEE. The V and J ends lost 1 base and 6 bases, in that order; junction bases with no gene match: 6. The CDR3 spells CASSLFGLAGVAGELFF. DNA of the CDR3: TGTGCCAGCAGCTTGTTCGGACTAGCGGGGGTTGCCGGGGAGCTGTTTTTT. Using reference TRBV5-6 and TRBJ2-2 for the parts outside the CDR3, the full variable domain is DAGVTQSPTHLIKTRGQQVTLRCSPKSGHDTVSWYQQALGQGPQFIFQYYEEEERQRGNFPDRFSGHQFPNYSSELNVNALLLGDSALYLCASSLFGLAGVAGELFFGEGSRLTVL.

A remark on this clone: The same CDR3 is also encoded by other DNA sequences in this sample. The chain uses TRBV11-2 and TRBJ1-6, with 10 bases matching TRBD1. The V gene end was trimmed by 3 bases and the J gene end by 10 bases; junction bases not matched to a gene: 3. From germline, CDR1 is SGHAT and CDR2 FQNNGV. The CDR3 is 14 amino acids. CDR3 nucleotides: TGTGCCAGCAGCTTCGACAGGGGGCGATCACCCCTCCACTTT. Amino acid sequence: CASSFDRGRSPLHF.

The chain recombines TRBV18 with TRBJ2-7; D possibly corresponds to TRBD2 (5 bases). V was cut by 6 bases and J by 5 bases, with 20 bases left in between. The CDR3 extends over 15 amino acids. The germline V gene encodes CDR1 KGHSH and CDR2 LQKENI. CDR3 in amino acids: CASSPRAGRLDEQYF. The CDR3 nucleotides read TGTGCCAGCTCCCCGAGGGCCGGACGGCTGGACGAGCAGTACTTC.

The V and J genes are TRBV7-2 and TRBJ2-5, with 9 bases matching TRBD2. This CDR3 has 16 amino acids. V lost 3 bases and J lost 4; bases outside the gene matches: 9. The germline CDR1 and CDR2 sequences are SGHTA and FQGNSA. The CDR3 region is CASSLGRGGDSETQYF. CDR3 nucleotides: TGTGCCAGCAGCTTGGGGCGGGGGGGAGATTCAGAGACCCAGTACTTC.

V usage is TRBV11-2 and J usage is TRBJ2-7; possibly TRBD2 for D (5 bases). The germline V and J ends were trimmed by 1 base and 2 bases, with 9 bases remaining between them. The germline gives CDR1 SGHAT, CDR2 FQNNGV. The CDR3 loop spans 14 amino acids. CDR3 coding DNA: TGTGCCAGCAGCTTAGTGGACTCAGCCTACGAGCAGTACTTC. Residues: CASSLVDSAYEQYF.

The V and J genes are TRBV25-1 and TRBJ2-7; TRBD1 might be the D (5 bases). V was cut by 3 bases and J by 6 bases, with 12 bases left in between. CDR1 is MGHDK and CDR2 is SYGVNS in the germline V gene. This CDR3 has 13 residues. DNA for the CDR3: TGTGCCAGCAGTGACAGGGTTTATGGCGAGCAGTACTTC. It translates to CASSDRVYGEQYF.

This sequence joins TRBV9 and TRBJ2-3; TRBD2 agrees at 11 bases. With 0 bases clipped from V and 6 bases from J, the junction kept 6 bases outside the gene matches. This CDR3 spans 16 amino acids. Germline loops: CDR1 SGDLS, CDR2 YYNGEE. CDR3 nucleotide sequence: TGTGCCAGCAGCGTAGGAAGTAGCGGGGGGGCTGATACGCAGTATTTT. Residues: CASSVGSSGGADTQYF.

The rearrangement uses TRBV2 and TRBJ2-4, with 9 bases matching TRBD1. CDR1 and CDR2 from the germline V gene are SNHLY and FYNNEI. V gave up 3 bases and J gave up 8 bases; unmatched junction bases: 5. The CDR3 loop spans 14 amino acids. The CDR3 sequence: CASSERDRVDIQYF. CDR3 bases: TGTGCCAGCAGTGAGCGGGACAGGGTAGACATTCAGTACTTC.

The chain carries TRBV5-1 and TRBJ2-1; 9 nucleotides line up with TRBD2. CDR1 is SGHRS and CDR2 is YFSETQ in the germline V gene. With 1 base clipped from V and 10 bases from J, the junction kept 0 bases outside the gene matches. The length of the CDR3 is 12 residues. The CDR3 spells CASSLSGGEQFF. The CDR3 DNA reads TGCGCCAGCAGCTTGAGCGGGGGGGAGCAGTTCTTC.

The chain couples TRBV27 to TRBJ1-1, with 9 positions matching TRBD1. Germline V lookup: CDR1 MNHEY, CDR2 SMNVEV (reference sequence). V gave up 6 bases and J gave up 4 bases; unmatched junction bases: 6. The CDR3 runs 14 residues. The CDR3 spells CASSLTGGITEAFF. The CDR3 nucleotides are TGTGCCAGCAGCTTGACAGGGGGGATCACTGAAGCTTTCTTT.

The chain has TRBV13 and TRBJ2-7; perhaps TRBD2 as D (5 bases). Germline V gene sequence: CDR1 PRHDT, CDR2 FYEKMQ (reference sequence). Trimming cost V 2 bases and J 2 bases, with 16 bases left between them. The CDR3 spans 16 residues. CDR3 nucleotides: TGTGCCAGCAGCTTAATTCCGACGAGCGGACCCTACGAGCAGTACTTC. Amino acid sequence: CASSLIPTSGPYEQYF.

The chain uses TRBV5-4 and TRBJ2-5; 12 nucleotides agree with TRBD2. With V trimmed by 0 bases and J by 4 bases, 1 base remained unmatched. The V gene's germline CDR1 is SGHNT and CDR2 YYREEE (reference sequence). The CDR3 spans 15 residues. The CDR3 spells CASSLGLAGVETQYF. CDR3 bases: TGTGCCAGCAGCTTGGGACTAGCGGGGGTAGAGACCCAGTACTTC.

This clone was observed a handful of times. The rearrangement joins TRBV2 to TRBJ2-2; TRBD1 matches 9 bases. Germline trimming cut 5 bases from V and 4 bases from J; bases unmatched to any gene: 2. Germline lookup yields CDR1 SNHLY and CDR2 FYNNEI. There are 14 residues in the CDR3. DNA of the CDR3: TGTGCCAGCAGTACAGGGGGCCGCACCGGGGAGCTGTTTTTT. As protein: CASSTGGRTGELFF.

The J gene is TRBJ2-1, the V gene TRBV10-2; possible D gene TRBD2, 5 bases. The CDR3 has 14 amino acids. Germline CDR1 WSHSY, CDR2 SAAADI. Trimming took 4 bases from V and 8 from J, leaving 15 bases between them. CDR3 in amino acids: CASSALGGRDEQFF. CDR3 DNA sequence: TGCGCCAGCAGTGCCCTAGGAGGTCGAGATGAGCAGTTCTTC.

The chain employs TRBV7-2 and TRBJ2-3; TRBD2 is a possible D gene (6 bases). The germline V gene encodes CDR1 SGHTA and CDR2 FQGNSA. Trimming took off 6 bases at V and 0 bases at J, with 16 bases between the two ends. This CDR3 comprises 16 residues. The CDR3 is CASSYAGGSSTDTQYF. CDR3 nucleotides: TGTGCCAGCAGTTATGCTGGGGGGTCTAGCACAGATACGCAGTATTTT. Full variable domain (missing parts from reference TRBV7-2 and TRBJ2-3): GAGVSQSPSNKVTEKGKDVELRCDPISGHTALYWYRQSLGQGLEFLIYFQGNSAPDKSGLPSDRFSAERTGGSVSTLTIQRTQQEDSAVYLCASSYAGGSSTDTQYFGPGTRLTVL.

The rearrangement joins TRBV13 to TRBJ2-7; 9 nucleotides match TRBD2. Unmatched junction bases numbered 7, after V lost 4 bases and J lost 3 bases. CDR3 length: 15 amino acids. The germline V gene has CDR1 PRHDT and CDR2 FYEKMQ (reference sequence). The CDR3 DNA is TGTGCCAGCAGCTCCATAGCGGGGGCCATCTACGAGCAGTACTTC. This translates into CASSSIAGAIYEQYF. Full variable domain (missing parts from reference TRBV13 and TRBJ2-7): AAGVIQSPRHLIKEKRETATLKCYPIPRHDTVYWYQQGPGQDPQFLISFYEKMQSDKGSIPDRFSAQQFSDYHSELNMSSLELGDSALYFCASSSIAGAIYEQYFGPGTRLTVT.

The rearrangement joins TRBV7-6 to TRBJ1-2, with D unclear. The V gene lost 3 bases and the J gene lost 3 bases, with 8 bases spanning the gap. Germline assignment: CDR1 SGHVS and CDR2 FNYEAQ. CDR3 length: 13 amino acids. CDR3 nucleotide sequence: TGTGCCAGCAGCTTCTTAGCTGACTATGGCTACACCTTC. It translates to CASSFLADYGYTF.

The genes are TRBV15 and TRBJ2-4, with 8 positions matching TRBD2. The CDR3 sequence is 14 residues long. The germline V gene encodes CDR1 LNHNV and CDR2 YYDKDF (reference sequence). The junction had 5 bases not matched to a gene; V was cut back by 3 bases and J by 7 bases. CDR3 region: CATSSGGAGNIQYF. The CDR3 nucleotides are TGTGCCACCAGCAGCGGGGGGGCCGGGAACATTCAGTACTTC.